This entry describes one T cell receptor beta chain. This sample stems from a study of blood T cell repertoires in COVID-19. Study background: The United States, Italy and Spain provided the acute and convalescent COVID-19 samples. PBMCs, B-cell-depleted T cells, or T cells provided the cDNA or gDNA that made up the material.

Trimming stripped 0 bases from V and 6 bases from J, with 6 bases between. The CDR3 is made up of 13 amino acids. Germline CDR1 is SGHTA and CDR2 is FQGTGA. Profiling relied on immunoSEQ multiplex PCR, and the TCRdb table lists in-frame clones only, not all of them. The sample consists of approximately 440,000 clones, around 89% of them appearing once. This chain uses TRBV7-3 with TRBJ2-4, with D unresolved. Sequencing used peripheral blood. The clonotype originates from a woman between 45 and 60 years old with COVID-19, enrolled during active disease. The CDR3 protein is CASSLTSGNIQYF. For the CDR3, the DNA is TGTGCCAGCAGCTTAACGTCCGGAAACATTCAGTACTTC.